Each of the 8 T cell receptor beta chains below was sequenced from the same sample in a study of shared clonotypes between healthy human individuals. The assay was immunoSEQ multiplex PCR, and TCRdb's table has in-frame clones only and misses some. The repertoire holds 450,000 to 650,000 clones, roughly 72% seen once, with around 12% in the top ten. Input material: PBMCs. All receptors come from a woman between 40 and 55 years old in good health. Some clones in this sample may be carry-over from other donors' samples.

This clone was found a few times. J is TRBJ1-1 and V is TRBV7-9; 11 nucleotides agree with TRBD1. The V segment lost 5 bases and the J segment 3 bases; nucleotides outside the gene matches: 5. In germline, CDR1 is SEHNR, CDR2 FQNEAQ (reference sequence). The CDR3 loop spans 15 amino acids. In nucleotides, the CDR3 is TGTGCCAGCAGCCGATGGACAGGGGGCGACACTGAAGCTTTCTTT. Its protein is CASSRWTGGDTEAFF.

By sample fraction, this clone is medium-sized. The same CDR3 is also encoded by other DNA sequences in this sample. V gene TRBV5-1 combines with J gene TRBJ1-1; maybe TRBD1 (5 bases). Per germline, CDR1 SGHRS and CDR2 YFSETQ. This CDR3 contains 13 residues. V was clipped by 1 base and J by 6 bases, with 10 bases between them. CDR3 coding DNA: TGCGCCAGCAGCTTGCAGGGTGCGCCTGAAGCTTTCTTT. This codes for CASSLQGAPEAFF.

This rearrangement joins TRBV11-2 to TRBJ1-1, with 8 positions matching TRBD1. Germline CDR1 SGHAT, CDR2 FQNNGV. CDR3 length equals 15 residues. J was trimmed by 4 bases and V by 2 bases; bases with no gene match: 6. Written as DNA, the CDR3 is TGTGCCAGCAGCTTATCAGGACAGGGAGGCACTGAAGCTTTCTTT. Protein product: CASSLSGQGGTEAFF.

This clone was seen just once. The V gene is TRBV29-1, the J gene TRBJ2-5; 8 nucleotides match TRBD1. The CDR3 length is 12 residues. The germline V gene encodes CDR1 SQVTM and CDR2 ANQGSEA. V shed 5 bases and J 5 bases; nucleotides not matched to a gene: 4. CDR3 protein: CSVTDRGETQYF. CDR3 nucleotide sequence: TGCAGCGTTACCGACAGGGGTGAGACCCAGTACTTC.

This clone was detected only once. The chain is built from TRBV28 and TRBJ2-7; a weak D match, TRBD2 (5 bases). With 8 bases removed from V and 3 bases from J, the gap between germline ends came to 23 bases. Germline loops: CDR1 MDHEN, CDR2 SYDVKM. The CDR3 spans 16 residues. DNA for the CDR3: TGTGCCAGCCAGATACACCAGGTTAACGAGGGCTACGAGCAGTACTTC. It translates to CASQIHQVNEGYEQYF.

The rearrangement joins TRBV5-6 to TRBJ2-3; D is possibly TRBD1 or TRBD2 (5 bases each). V lost 4 bases and J lost 1, with 7 bases in between. Germline assignment: CDR1 SGHDT and CDR2 YYEEEE. The CDR3 consists of 13 residues. CDR3 nucleotides: TGTGCCAGCAGCCGGGACCGCACAGATACGCAGTATTTT. This gives the protein CASSRDRTDTQYF.

V usage is TRBV20-1 and J usage is TRBJ2-7; D gene unclear. CDR3 length: 11 residues. The germline V gene has CDR1 DFQATT and CDR2 SNEGSKA (reference sequence). V lost 4 bases, J lost 2 bases, and 6 bases lay in between. CDR3 coding DNA: TGCAGTGCTATTGATACCTACGAGCAGTACTTC. Protein product: CSAIDTYEQYF.

This sequence joins TRBV18 and TRBJ2-6, with 8 nucleotides matching TRBD1. This CDR3 contains 16 residues. Germline V gene data show CDR1 as KGHSH and CDR2 as LQKENI. The trim removed 5 bases at V and 0 bases at J, leaving 3 bases unmatched. The DNA of the CDR3 is TGTGCCAGCTCATCGACAGGGGACTCTGGGGCCAACGTCCTGACTTTC. Its translation is CASSSTGDSGANVLTF.